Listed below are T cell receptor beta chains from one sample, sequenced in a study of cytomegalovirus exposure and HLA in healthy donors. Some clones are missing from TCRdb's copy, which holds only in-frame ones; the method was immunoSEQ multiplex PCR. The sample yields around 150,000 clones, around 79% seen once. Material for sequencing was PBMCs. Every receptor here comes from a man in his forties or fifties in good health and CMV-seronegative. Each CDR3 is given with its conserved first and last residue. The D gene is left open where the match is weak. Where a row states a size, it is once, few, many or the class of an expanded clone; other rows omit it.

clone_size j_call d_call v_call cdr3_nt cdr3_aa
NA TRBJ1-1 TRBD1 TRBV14 TGTGCCAGCAGCTTCCGACCGGGACAGGGGGCCAGGGGGACTGAAGCTTTCTTT CASSFRPGQGARGTEAFF
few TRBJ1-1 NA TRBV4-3 TGCGCCAGCAGCCAAGATCGACAGACTGAAGCTTTCTTT CASSQDRQTEAFF
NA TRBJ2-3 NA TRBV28 TGTGCCAGCAGTTTTGGGCAGATGACAGATACGCAGTATTTT CASSFGQMTDTQYF
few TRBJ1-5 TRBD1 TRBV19 TGTGCCAGTAGTTCCAGGGGGCAAGGGCCCCAGCATTTT CASSSRGQGPQHF
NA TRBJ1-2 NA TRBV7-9 TGTGCCAGCAGCTTTCCCGGTGATGGCTACACCTTC CASSFPGDGYTF
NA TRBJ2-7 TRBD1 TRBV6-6 TGTGCCAGCAGTTACTCACTCCGGGACAGGGGGGCAGACTTC CASSYSLRDRGADF
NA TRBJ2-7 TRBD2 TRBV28 TGTGCCAGCAGCGATTTCCGCCACCCGACTAGCGGGACCTTC CASSDFRHPTSGTF
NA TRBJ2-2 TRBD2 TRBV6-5 TGTGCCAGCAGTTACTCGGCGGGGGGGAACACCGGGGAGCTGTTTTTT CASSYSAGGNTGELFF
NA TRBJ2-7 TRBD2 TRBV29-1 TGCAGCGTTGAAGAGGGCGGGAGGGTCTACGAGCAGTACTTC CSVEEGGRVYEQYF
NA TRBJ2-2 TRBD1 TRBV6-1 TGTGCCAGCAGGACCGGGACAGGGAACACCGGGGAGCTGTTTTTT CASRTGTGNTGELFF
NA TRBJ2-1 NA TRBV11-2 TGTGCCAGCAGCGTCCAGGTAGGTGAGCAGTTCTTC CASSVQVGEQFF
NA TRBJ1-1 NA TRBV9 TGTGCCAGCAGCGTGAGGACTGAAGCTTTCTTT CASSVRTEAFF
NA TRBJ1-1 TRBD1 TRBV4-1 TGCGCCAGCAGCCTTATGGGACAGTCAACTGAAGCTTTCTTT CASSLMGQSTEAFF
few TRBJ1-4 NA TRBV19 TGTGCCAGTAGTATAGGGACTGGAAATGAAAAACTGTTTTTT CASSIGTGNEKLFF
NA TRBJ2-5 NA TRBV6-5 TGTGCCAGCTACCCACGACAGGCCGTAGAGACCCAGTACTTC CASYPRQAVETQYF
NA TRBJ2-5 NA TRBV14 TGTGCCAGCAGCCAAGATTTAGGAGGAGTACAAGAGACCCAGTACTTC CASSQDLGGVQETQYF
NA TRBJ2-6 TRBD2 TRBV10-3 TGTGCCATCAGTGAGTCGACGGGGGGGAGAACTGCTGGGGCCAACGTCCTGACTTTC CAISESTGGRTAGANVLTF
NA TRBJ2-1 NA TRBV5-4 TGTGCCAGCAGCTTGGATCCTAGCAGCTTCGATGAGCAGTTCTTC CASSLDPSSFDEQFF
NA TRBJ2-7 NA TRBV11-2 TGTGCCAGCAGCTTAGATTGGACCAGCGGCTACGAGCAGTACTTC CASSLDWTSGYEQYF
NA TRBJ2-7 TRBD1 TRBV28 TGTGCCAGCAGTCCCAGAGGGACAGGGAGTCACGAGCAGTACTTC CASSPRGTGSHEQYF
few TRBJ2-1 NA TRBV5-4 TGTGCCAGCAGCTGGCGCGGAGACAATGAGCAGTTCTTC CASSWRGDNEQFF
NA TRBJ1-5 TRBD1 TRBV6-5 TGTGCCAGCACCGGACAGGAAATTCAGCCCCAGCATTTT CASTGQEIQPQHF
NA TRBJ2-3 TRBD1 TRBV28 TGTGCCAGCAGTGGGGACAGGGGGTCAAGCACAGATACGCAGTATTTT CASSGDRGSSTDTQYF
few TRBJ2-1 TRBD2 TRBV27 TGTGCCAGCACCCCGGGAGGATCTACCTACAATGAGCAGTTCTTC CASTPGGSTYNEQFF
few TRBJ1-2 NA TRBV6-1 TGTGCCAGCAGGGTGGGGAGCTATGGCTACACCTTC CASRVGSYGYTF
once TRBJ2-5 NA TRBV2 TGTGCCAGCAGTGGCCGACAGCTTCAAGAGACCCAGTACTTC CASSGRQLQETQYF
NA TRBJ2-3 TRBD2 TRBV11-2 TGTGCCAGCAGCCTGAGGACTAGCGGAACCATTCCCACAGATACGCAGTATTTT CASSLRTSGTIPTDTQYF